The 31 T cell receptor beta chains below come from one sample, sequenced in a study of T cells in localized non-small cell lung cancer. Here immunoSEQ multiplex PCR was the method, and the copy in TCRdb shows in-frame clones only, minus some. The table shows tens of thousands of clones, with approximately 90% occurring only once. The specimen was peripheral blood, collected before any cancer treatment. The receptor source for this set is a man aged 40 to 75 with stage I squamous cell lung carcinoma.

The chain carries TRBV7-9 and TRBJ1-3; 7 bases map to TRBD1. The J segment lost 0 bases and the V segment lost 7 bases, leaving 6 bases of the junction unmatched. The CDR3 totals 15 residues. Germline V gene data show CDR1 as SEHNR and CDR2 as FQNEAQ (reference sequence). The CDR3 DNA reads as TGTGCCAGCACTACAGGGGCTTTCTCTGGAAACACCATATATTTT. Translating it yields CASTTGAFSGNTIYF.

The CDR3 region is CASSLVHGLAGENEQFF. The CDR3, as DNA: TGTGCCAGCAGCTTAGTACACGGACTAGCGGGGGAAAATGAGCAGTTCTTC. The V call is TRBV11-2, the J call TRBJ2-1; 13 nucleotides agree with TRBD2. This CDR3 comprises 17 residues. Germline-derived CDR1 and CDR2 are SGHAT and FQNNGV. V lost 1 base, J lost 7 bases, and 7 bases stayed unmatched.

J is TRBJ1-2 and V is TRBV18, with TRBD1 as a possible D gene (5 bases). CDR1 KGHSH and CDR2 LQKENI come from the germline V gene. This CDR3 contains 14 residues. V lost 2 bases and J 3 bases, leaving 10 bases between the germline ends. CDR3 bases: TGTGCCAGCTCACCAGTCAGGGAGCACTATGGCTACACCTTC. This translates into CASSPVREHYGYTF. Full variable domain (rest looked up from reference TRBV18 and TRBJ1-2): NAGVMQNPRHLVRRRGQEARLRCSPMKGHSHVYWYRQLPEEGLKFMVYLQKENIIDESGMPKERFSAEFPKEGPSILRIQQVVRGDSAAYFCASSPVREHYGYTFGSGTRLTVV.

The chain carries TRBV19 and TRBJ2-7; TRBD2 aligns across 8 bases. The V gene's germline CDR1 is LNHDA and CDR2 SQIVND (reference sequence). V was pared by 5 bases and J by 2 bases, with 8 bases of the junction left unmatched. CDR3 size: 15 residues. The CDR3 spells CASSYSGVNPYEQYF. Written as DNA, the CDR3 is TGTGCCAGTAGTTATAGCGGGGTGAATCCCTACGAGCAGTACTTC.

The rearrangement uses TRBV5-5 and TRBJ1-3, with D possibly TRBD1 on 6 matching bases. Trimming left V 4 bases short and J 0 bases short, with 14 bases between. The CDR3 spans 16 residues. Germline loops: CDR1 SGHKS, CDR2 YYEKEE (reference sequence). The CDR3 nucleotides read TGTGCCAGCAGCGTACAGGGTCTACTCTCTGGAAACACCATATATTTT. Encoded protein: CASSVQGLLSGNTIYF. Variable domain in full (rest from reference TRBV5-5 and TRBJ1-3): DAGVTQSPTHLIKTRGQQVTLRCSPISGHKSVSWYQQVLGQGPQFIFQYYEKEERGRGNFPDRFSARQFPNYSSELNVNALLLGDSALYLCASSVQGLLSGNTIYFGEGSWLTVV.

As for this clone: The junction differs from germline at one of its ends, possibly a read error. The CDR3, as DNA: TGTGCCACCAGCAGGGATATGAACGCTGAAGCTTTCTTT. This translates into CATSRDMNAEAFF. The V call is TRBV15, the J call TRBJ1-1; D is uncertain. The CDR3 totals 13 residues. Germline CDR1 is LNHNV and CDR2 is YYDKDF (reference sequence). Variable domain in full (rest from reference TRBV15 and TRBJ1-1): DAMVIQNPRYQVTQFGKPVTLSCSQTLNHNVMYWYQQKSSQAPKLLFHYYDKDFNNEADTPDNFQSRRPNTSFCFLDIRSPGLGDTAMYLCATSRDMNAEAFFGQGTRLTVV.

This chain connects TRBV7-2 to TRBJ2-5; 8 bases are shared with TRBD1. Germline V gene data show CDR1 as SGHTA and CDR2 as FQGNSA. This CDR3 has 14 amino acids. V lost 8 bases and J lost 3; bases outside the gene matches: 8. CDR3 in amino acids: CASGSGQAKETQYF. The CDR3 nucleotides are TGTGCCAGCGGTTCGGGACAGGCAAAAGAGACCCAGTACTTC.

This sequence joins TRBV6-1 and TRBJ2-7, with D perhaps given as TRBD1 or TRBD2 (5 bases each). CDR3 length: 12 residues. V was trimmed by 8 bases and J by 2 bases, leaving 10 bases between them. The germline gives CDR1 MNHNS, CDR2 SASEGT. The CDR3 DNA reads TGTGCCAGCCTGGGGGAAGCCTACGAGCAGTACTTC. Amino acids: CASLGEAYEQYF.

V is TRBV5-1 and J is TRBJ1-1; tentatively, D is TRBD1 (6 bases). Trimming removed 2 bases from V and 1 base from J, with 9 bases in between. Looked up from germline, CDR1 is SGHRS and CDR2 is YFSETQ. The CDR3 contains 14 residues. CDR3 nucleotide sequence: TGCGCCAGCAGCTTCCTGACAGGGAACACTGAAGCTTTCTTT. This gives the protein CASSFLTGNTEAFF.

The V call is TRBV7-8, the J call TRBJ1-1; D unclear. Trimming cost V 1 base and J 4 bases, with 10 bases left between them. The CDR3 is made up of 14 amino acids. Germline assignment: CDR1 SGHVS and CDR2 FQNEAQ. The CDR3 DNA sequence: TGTGCCAGCAGCTTAGGTGAGAGGAGCACTGAAGCTTTCTTT. Encoded protein: CASSLGERSTEAFF.

The chain has TRBV7-9 and TRBJ1-2; 8 nucleotides line up with TRBD1. This CDR3 comprises 16 residues. Trimming took 3 bases from V and 3 from J; bases not matched to a gene: 9. Germline CDR1 is SEHNR and CDR2 is FQNEAQ (reference sequence). CDR3 nucleotide sequence: TGTGCCAGCAGCTTGGACAGGGTCCGGATTGACTATGGCTACACCTTC. This encodes CASSLDRVRIDYGYTF.

The J gene is TRBJ1-1, the V gene TRBV28; the D is unclear. Germline loops: CDR1 MDHEN, CDR2 SYDVKM. The CDR3 runs to 16 residues. V lost 1 base, J lost 4 bases, and 16 bases lay in between. CDR3 in amino acids: CASSLFTGKEGTEAFF. The CDR3 region has the DNA TGTGCCAGCAGTTTATTTACGGGGAAGGAGGGCACTGAAGCTTTCTTT.

J is TRBJ1-5 and V is TRBV5-6; D is ambiguous. Germline CDR1 SGHDT, CDR2 YYEEEE. The CDR3 runs 13 residues. V was trimmed by 4 bases and J by 4 bases, leaving 9 bases between them. CDR3 sequence reads: CASSTAGNQPQHF. The CDR3 DNA is TGTGCCAGCAGCACCGCGGGGAATCAGCCCCAGCATTTT.

The J gene is TRBJ2-7, the V gene TRBV5-4; 10 bases align to TRBD1. There are 14 residues in the CDR3. V was clipped by 3 bases and J by 3 bases; unmatched bases: 3. Germline V gives CDR1 SGHNT, CDR2 YYREEE (reference sequence). The CDR3 DNA sequence: TGTGCCAGCAGCTGGGGACAGGGGCTCTACGAGCAGTACTTC. It translates to CASSWGQGLYEQYF.

The chain joins TRBV14 to TRBJ1-1, with a weak D call TRBD1 (5 bases). Per the germline V gene, CDR1 is SGHDN and CDR2 is FVKESK. The length of the CDR3 is 17 residues. V was shortened by 1 base and J by 11 bases, with 26 bases between the two germline ends. CDR3 nucleotides: TGTGCCAGCAGCCAAGTGAGGGGTATCTATAAAGCCGAGGGTGCTTTCTTT. It is translated as CASSQVRGIYKAEGAFF.

V gene TRBV9 combines with J gene TRBJ1-1; D is unresolved. The V gene's germline CDR1 is SGDLS and CDR2 YYNGEE. This CDR3 region has 13 residues. Trimming removed 2 bases at V and 10 bases at J, with 15 bases between. CDR3 DNA: TGTGCCAGCAGCGTTCCGGGTTCCCCCCGAGCTTTCTTT. Translated, it gives CASSVPGSPRAFF.

The V gene is TRBV6-4, the J gene TRBJ2-2; D gene ambiguous. Germline values: CDR1 MRHNA, CDR2 SNTAGT. V lost 4 bases and J lost 1, with 4 bases in between. The CDR3 totals 13 residues. Written as DNA, the CDR3 is TGTGCCAGCAGTGCAAAGAACACCGGGGAGCTGTTTTTT. Amino acids: CASSAKNTGELFF.

The chain links TRBV5-1 to TRBJ2-5; D is undetermined. The V gene's germline CDR1 is SGHRS and CDR2 YFSETQ. V gave up 5 bases and J gave up 2 bases, with 7 bases separating them. This CDR3 spans 12 amino acids. CDR3 in DNA: TGCGCCAGCAGGTCCAGACAAGAGACCCAGTACTTC. Amino acid sequence: CASRSRQETQYF.

The chain couples TRBV28 to TRBJ1-2, with 7 bases identical to TRBD1. CDR3 length equals 15 residues. Germline trimming cut 1 base from V and 5 bases from J; bases unmatched to any gene: 7. Germline loops: CDR1 MDHEN, CDR2 SYDVKM. CDR3 in DNA: TGTGCCAGCAGTTTATCATTTAGGGGACAGTATGGCTACACCTTC. Its translation: CASSLSFRGQYGYTF.

The V gene is TRBV6-5, the J gene TRBJ1-6; weak D call: TRBD1 (6 bases). The ends were cut back, 6 bases at V and 5 bases at J, with 14 bases in the middle. This CDR3 is built from 15 residues. Germline lookup yields CDR1 MNHEY and CDR2 SVGAGI. The CDR3, as DNA: TGTGCCAGCAGCAGACGACAGGTTAATAATTCACCCCTCCACTTT. This sequence encodes CASSRRQVNNSPLHF.

The CDR3 loop is CASSFTQGSTGELFF. The DNA of the CDR3 is TGTGCCAGCTCCTTTACTCAAGGCAGCACCGGGGAGCTGTTTTTT. The chain couples TRBV18 to TRBJ2-2; no clear D gene. Trimming stripped 6 bases from V and 4 bases from J, with 15 bases between. This CDR3 contains 15 residues. Germline CDR1 reads KGHSH; CDR2 reads LQKENI.

The J gene is TRBJ1-1, the V gene TRBV5-1; D may be TRBD1 (6 bases). Germline V gene data show CDR1 as SGHRS and CDR2 as YFSETQ. The CDR3 loop spans 15 amino acids. Trimming took off 0 bases at V and 5 bases at J, with 14 bases between the two ends. In DNA, the CDR3 is TGCGCCAGCAGCTTGGAGGCAGGGGTAAGGACTGAAGCTTTCTTT. Translating gives CASSLEAGVRTEAFF.

The J gene is TRBJ1-5, the V gene TRBV2, with D unresolved. The CDR3 is made up of 15 amino acids. Germline CDR1 and CDR2: SNHLY and FYNNEI. Trimming shortened V by 5 bases and J by 4 bases, and 15 bases separated the two germline ends. The chain's CDR3 is CASSLNGVTNQPQHF. In nucleotides, the CDR3 is TGTGCCAGCAGTCTCAACGGGGTTACAAATCAGCCCCAGCATTTT.

The chain is built from TRBV13 and TRBJ1-5; D remains unclear. V shed 3 bases and J shed 0 bases, with 12 bases lying between them. Germline CDR1 reads PRHDT; CDR2 reads FYEKMQ (reference sequence). The CDR3 loop spans 16 amino acids. CDR3 in amino acids: CASSFDAPSSNQPQHF. CDR3 sequence (DNA): TGTGCCAGCAGCTTTGACGCCCCAAGTAGCAATCAGCCCCAGCATTTT.

This sequence joins TRBV11-3 and TRBJ2-7; 8 nucleotides line up with TRBD1. This CDR3 spans 14 amino acids. V lost 1 base and J lost 3; bases outside the gene matches: 2. Germline V gives CDR1 SGHNT, CDR2 YENEEA. The CDR3 is CASSLGGQGYEQYF. CDR3 DNA sequence: TGTGCCAGCAGCTTAGGCGGACAGGGCTACGAGCAGTACTTC.

V is TRBV28 and J is TRBJ1-1; TRBD1 might be the D (6 bases). V was shortened by 1 base and J by 1 base, with 7 bases between the two germline ends. There are 14 residues in the CDR3. CDR1 MDHEN and CDR2 SYDVKM come from the germline V gene. The CDR3 spells CASSLSRGNTEAFF. In DNA form, the CDR3 reads TGTGCCAGCAGTTTATCCAGGGGGAACACTGAAGCTTTCTTT.

In its sample, this clone was seen a few times. This chain joins TRBV6-5 and TRBJ1-6; 7 positions match TRBD1. The CDR3 runs to 14 residues. Germline-derived CDR1 and CDR2 are MNHEY and SVGAGI. The V segment lost 7 bases and the J segment 10 bases; nucleotides outside the gene matches: 10. The CDR3 DNA sequence: TGTGCCAGCAACCTAAAGACAGGGAGGTCACCCCTCCACTTT. It translates to CASNLKTGRSPLHF.

This clone was counted at least ten times. The chain employs TRBV2 and TRBJ1-1, with TRBD1 matching over 8 bases. CDR3 size: 15 residues. CDR1 SNHLY and CDR2 FYNNEI come from the germline V gene. V was pared by 6 bases and J by 4 bases, with 10 bases of the junction left unmatched. The CDR3 DNA reads as TGTGCCAGCAGAGCGTTTACAGGGGGTAGCACTGAAGCTTTCTTT. This gives the protein CASRAFTGGSTEAFF.

This clone has only one observation. This chain connects TRBV6-1 to TRBJ1-6; TRBD1 agrees at 9 bases. The ends lost 10 bases at V and 10 bases at J; junction bases unmatched: 8. Germline V gene sequence: CDR1 MNHNS, CDR2 SASEGT. The CDR3 is made up of 13 amino acids. The CDR3 region is CATLRDRVSPLHF. The CDR3 DNA follows: TGTGCCACCCTGAGGGACAGGGTGTCACCCCTCCACTTT.

The chain employs TRBV12-5 and TRBJ1-1, with D perhaps TRBD1 (6 bases). V shed 1 base and J shed 8 bases, with 8 bases lying between them. CDR3 size: 12 residues. CDR1 is LGHNT, CDR2 FRNRAP, per germline. This CDR3 reads CASGLGTGEAFF. The DNA for the CDR3 is TGTGCTAGTGGTTTGGGTACAGGGGAAGCTTTCTTT.

The chain's CDR3 is CASRASSGANEQFF. The CDR3 nucleotides are TGTGCCAGCAGGGCATCTAGCGGGGCCAATGAGCAGTTCTTC. The chain combines TRBV14 with TRBJ2-1; 9 bases map to TRBD2. Looked up from germline, CDR1 is SGHDN and CDR2 is FVKESK. Trimming at V came to 6 bases and at J to 6 bases, leaving 6 bases not matched to a gene. This CDR3 comprises 14 residues.